The 3 T cell receptor beta chains below were found in one sample sequenced in a study of identical twins' blood T cells. From the 5' RACE reads, TCRdb called clonotypes with MiXCR, one entry per CDR3 protein. Among 350,000 to 400,000 distinct CDR3 sequences listed, 25% to 35% were seen once. Input material: PBMCs. These receptors came from a woman aged 18-50 years in good health.

This sequence joins TRBV16 and TRBJ1-1; D unclear. V lost 4 bases and J lost 4, with 13 bases in between. The CDR3 has 14 amino acids. Germline V lookup: CDR1 KGHSY, CDR2 FQNENV. The CDR3 bases are TGTGCCAGCAGCCGCACCCCGACGTGCACTGAAGCTTTCTTT. Amino acid sequence: CASSRTPTCTEAFF.

The V call is TRBV28, the J call TRBJ2-1; D is ambiguous. The CDR3 loop spans 11 amino acids. The germline V and J ends were trimmed by 8 bases and 5 bases, with 7 bases remaining between them. Germline V gene lookup returns CDR1 MDHEN and CDR2 SYDVKM. The DNA of the CDR3 is TGTGCCAGCGGAAAGAACAATGAGCAGTTCTTC. Its protein product is CASGKNNEQFF.

This clonotype has a count of ten or more. This sequence joins TRBV4-1 and TRBJ2-1, with D hard to call. This CDR3 contains 15 residues. CDR1 and CDR2 (germline): MGHRA, YSYEKL. Trimming cost V 1 base and J 5 bases, with 12 bases left between them. The CDR3 DNA reads TGCGCCAGCAGCCAAGTGGCGGTCCTGAACAATGAGCAGTTCTTC. It specifies CASSQVAVLNNEQFF.